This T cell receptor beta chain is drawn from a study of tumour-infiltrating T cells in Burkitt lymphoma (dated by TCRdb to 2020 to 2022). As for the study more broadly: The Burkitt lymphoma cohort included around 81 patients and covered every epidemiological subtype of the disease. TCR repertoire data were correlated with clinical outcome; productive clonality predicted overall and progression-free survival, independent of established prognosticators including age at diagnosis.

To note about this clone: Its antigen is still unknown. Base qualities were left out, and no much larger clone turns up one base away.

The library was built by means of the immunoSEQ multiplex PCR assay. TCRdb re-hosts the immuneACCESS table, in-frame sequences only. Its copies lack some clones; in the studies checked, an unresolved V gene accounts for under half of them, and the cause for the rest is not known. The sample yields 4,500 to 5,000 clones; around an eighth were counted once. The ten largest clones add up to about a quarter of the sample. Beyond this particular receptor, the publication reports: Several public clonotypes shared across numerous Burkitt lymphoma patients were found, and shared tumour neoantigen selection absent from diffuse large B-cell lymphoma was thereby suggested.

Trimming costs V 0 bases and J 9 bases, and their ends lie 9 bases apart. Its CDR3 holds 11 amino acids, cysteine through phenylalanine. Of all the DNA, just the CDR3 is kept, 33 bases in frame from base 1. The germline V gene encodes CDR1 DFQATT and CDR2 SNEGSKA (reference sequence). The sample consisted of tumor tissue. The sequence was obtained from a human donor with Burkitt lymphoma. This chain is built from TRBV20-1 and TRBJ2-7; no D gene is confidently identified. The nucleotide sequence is TGCAGTGCTAGAGATGGGCGCGGGCAGTACTTC. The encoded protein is CSARDGRGQYF.